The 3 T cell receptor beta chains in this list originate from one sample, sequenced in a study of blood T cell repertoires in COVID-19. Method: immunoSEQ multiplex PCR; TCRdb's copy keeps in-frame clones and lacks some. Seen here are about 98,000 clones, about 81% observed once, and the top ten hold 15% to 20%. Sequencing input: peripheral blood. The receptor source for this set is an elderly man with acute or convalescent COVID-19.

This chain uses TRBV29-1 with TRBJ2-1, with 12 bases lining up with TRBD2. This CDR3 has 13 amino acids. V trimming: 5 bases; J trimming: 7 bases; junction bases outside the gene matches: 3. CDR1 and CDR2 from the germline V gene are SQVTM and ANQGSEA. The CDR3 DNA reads TGCAGCGTTCGACTAGCGGGAGTAAATGAGCAGTTCTTC. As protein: CSVRLAGVNEQFF.

In nucleotides, the CDR3 is TGTGCCAGCAGCCCCGGATTGGTACGGGGTTCACCCCTCCACTTT. Amino acid sequence: CASSPGLVRGSPLHF. This chain links TRBV27 with TRBJ1-6; D remains unclear. The CDR3 totals 15 residues. Trimming took 6 bases from V and 9 from J, leaving 18 bases between them. Germline assignment: CDR1 MNHEY and CDR2 SMNVEV (reference sequence).

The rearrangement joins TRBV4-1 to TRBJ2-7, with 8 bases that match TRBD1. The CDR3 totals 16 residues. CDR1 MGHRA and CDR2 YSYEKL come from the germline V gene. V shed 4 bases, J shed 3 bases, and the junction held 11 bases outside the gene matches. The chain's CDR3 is CASSLSPRDRSYEQYF. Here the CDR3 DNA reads TGCGCCAGCAGCCTTTCCCCCCGGGACAGGAGCTACGAGCAGTACTTC.